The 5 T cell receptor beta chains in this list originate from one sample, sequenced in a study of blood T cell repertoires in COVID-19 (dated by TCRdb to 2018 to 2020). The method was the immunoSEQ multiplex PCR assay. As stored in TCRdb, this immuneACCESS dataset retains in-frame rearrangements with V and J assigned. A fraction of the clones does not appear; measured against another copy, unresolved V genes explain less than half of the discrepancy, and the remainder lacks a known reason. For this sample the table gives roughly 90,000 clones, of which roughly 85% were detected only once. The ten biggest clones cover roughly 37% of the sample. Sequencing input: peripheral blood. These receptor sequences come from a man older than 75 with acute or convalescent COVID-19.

The CDR3 DNA is TGTGCCAGCAGGTTTCTAGCGGGGCCAAGCACAGATACGCAGTATTTT. It yields the protein CASRFLAGPSTDTQYF. This sequence joins TRBV27 and TRBJ2-3, with 9 bases fitting TRBD2. The CDR3 runs 16 residues. The ends lost 6 bases at V and 0 bases at J; junction bases unmatched: 7. CDR1 is MNHEY, CDR2 SMNVEV, per germline (reference sequence).

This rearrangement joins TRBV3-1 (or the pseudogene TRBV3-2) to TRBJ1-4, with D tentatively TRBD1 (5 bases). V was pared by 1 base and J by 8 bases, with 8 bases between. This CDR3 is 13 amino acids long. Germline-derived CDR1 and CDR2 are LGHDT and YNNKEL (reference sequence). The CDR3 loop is CASSQGGGEKLFF. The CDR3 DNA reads TGTGCCAGCAGCCAAGGCGGGGGAGAAAAACTGTTTTTT.

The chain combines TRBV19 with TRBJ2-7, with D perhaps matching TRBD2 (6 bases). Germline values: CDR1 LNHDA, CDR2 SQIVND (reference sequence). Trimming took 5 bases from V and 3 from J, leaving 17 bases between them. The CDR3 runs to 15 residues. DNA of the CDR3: TGTGCCAGTAGTTCTACCGGGACTCCCTACTACGAGCAGTACTTC. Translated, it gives CASSSTGTPYYEQYF.

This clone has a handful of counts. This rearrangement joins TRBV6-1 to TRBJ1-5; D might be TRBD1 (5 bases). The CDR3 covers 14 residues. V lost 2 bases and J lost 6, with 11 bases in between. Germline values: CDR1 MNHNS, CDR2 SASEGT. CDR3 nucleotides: TGTGCCAGCAGTGAATCAGGGTATAGTCAGCCCCAGCATTTT. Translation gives CASSESGYSQPQHF.

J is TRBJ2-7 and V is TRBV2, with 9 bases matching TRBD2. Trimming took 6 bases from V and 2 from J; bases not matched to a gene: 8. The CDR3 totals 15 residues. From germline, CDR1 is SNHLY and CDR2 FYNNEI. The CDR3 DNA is TGTGCCAGCAGACCCAGGGCGGGAGGGCCCTACGAGCAGTACTTC. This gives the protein CASRPRAGGPYEQYF.